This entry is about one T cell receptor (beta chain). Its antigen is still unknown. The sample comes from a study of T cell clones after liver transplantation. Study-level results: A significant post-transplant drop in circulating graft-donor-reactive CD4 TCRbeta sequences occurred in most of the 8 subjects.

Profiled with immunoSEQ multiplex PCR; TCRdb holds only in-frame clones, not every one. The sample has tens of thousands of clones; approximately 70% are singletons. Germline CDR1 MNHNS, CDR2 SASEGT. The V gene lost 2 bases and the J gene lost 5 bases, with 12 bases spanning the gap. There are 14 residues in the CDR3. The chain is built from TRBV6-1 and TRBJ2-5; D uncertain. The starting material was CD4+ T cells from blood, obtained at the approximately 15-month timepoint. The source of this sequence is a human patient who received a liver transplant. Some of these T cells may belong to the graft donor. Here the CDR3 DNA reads TGTGCCAGCAGTGAATTCGGTCCTCTGGAGACCCAGTACTTC. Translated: CASSEFGPLETQYF.